These T cell receptor beta chains were read from a single sample in a study of T cells in Graves' hyperthyroidism and ophthalmopathy. Each CDR3 protein is one row after TCRdb ran MiXCR on the multiplex PCR reads. The profile covers some 600,000 distinct CDR3 sequences, with roughly 50% appearing a single time and approximately 8.2% taken by the ten largest. The sequenced sample consisted of peripheral blood or thyroid tissue (not recorded which). Receptors originate from a woman under 30 with Graves' hyperthyroidism. Both conserved end residues are part of each CDR3. D genes are given only for firm matches. The size of a clone is reported for some rows only, either as once, few or many, or as a class for expanded clones.

DNA	CDR3	D	size	J	V
TGTGCCAGTAGTATAGGCGGGGGCGTCGAGCAGTACTTC	CASSIGGGVEQYF	-	-	TRBJ2-7	TRBV19
TGCGCCAGCAGCGGGACGGATGAAGAGACCCAGTACTTC	CASSGTDEETQYF	-	-	TRBJ2-5	TRBV4-3
TGTGCCAGCAGCCAAGATGCTGATTCACCCCTCCACTTT	CASSQDADSPLHF	-	few	TRBJ1-6	TRBV11-1
TGTGCCAGCTCCATCGGCCCCAGGAGCAATCAGCCCCAGCATTTT	CASSIGPRSNQPQHF	-	few	TRBJ1-5	TRBV9
TGTGCCACCAGTCAGGACAGGGGGCATCAGCCCCAGCATTTT	CATSQDRGHQPQHF	TRBD1	-	TRBJ1-5	TRBV24-1
TGTGCCAGCAGCTTATTCGCGGACAGGGCGGCCGGGGAGCTGTTTTTT	CASSLFADRAAGELFF	TRBD1	once	TRBJ2-2	TRBV7-3
TGCAGCGGCCTCCCGGGACACTCCCTCAGCATAAAAGAGACCCAGTACTTC	CSGLPGHSLSIKETQYF	-	many	TRBJ2-5	TRBV29-1
TGTGCCAGCAGTGGGGGACAGGGCGAGGTGGACATTCAGTACTTC	CASSGGQGEVDIQYF	TRBD1	-	TRBJ2-4	TRBV2
TGTGCCAGCGGACAGGGCAACTATGGCTACACCTTC	CASGQGNYGYTF	TRBD1	-	TRBJ1-2	TRBV2
TGTGCCAGTAGCAAGGGACAGGACCCCTACGAGCAGTACTTC	CASSKGQDPYEQYF	TRBD1	-	TRBJ2-7	TRBV19